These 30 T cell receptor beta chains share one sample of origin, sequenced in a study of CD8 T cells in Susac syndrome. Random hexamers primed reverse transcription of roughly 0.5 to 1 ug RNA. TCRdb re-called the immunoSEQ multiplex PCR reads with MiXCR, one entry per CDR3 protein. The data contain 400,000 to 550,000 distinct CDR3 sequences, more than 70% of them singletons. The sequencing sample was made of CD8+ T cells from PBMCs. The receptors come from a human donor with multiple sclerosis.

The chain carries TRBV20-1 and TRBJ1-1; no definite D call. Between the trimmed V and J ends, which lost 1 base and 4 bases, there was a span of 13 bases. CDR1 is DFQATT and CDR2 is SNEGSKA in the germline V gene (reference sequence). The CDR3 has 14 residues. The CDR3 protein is CSARGQESSTEAFF. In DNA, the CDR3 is TGCAGTGCTAGAGGTCAAGAGAGTTCCACTGAAGCTTTCTTT.

DNA of the CDR3: TGTGCCAGCAGTGATGCGATAGCGGGCCTCTCCTACGAGCAGTACTTC. Translated: CASSDAIAGLSYEQYF. This chain uses TRBV6-1 with TRBJ2-7; 7 bases map to TRBD2. CDR1 and CDR2 from the germline V gene are MNHNS and SASEGT. V was pared by 3 bases and J by 0 bases, with 8 bases of the junction left unmatched. The CDR3 runs 16 residues.

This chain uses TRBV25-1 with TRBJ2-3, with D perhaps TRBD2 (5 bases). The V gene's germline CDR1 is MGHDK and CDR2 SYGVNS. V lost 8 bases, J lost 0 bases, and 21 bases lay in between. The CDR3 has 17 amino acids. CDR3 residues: CASAEEGSSTSTDTQYF. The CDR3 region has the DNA TGTGCCAGCGCCGAAGAGGGCAGTTCAACTAGCACAGATACGCAGTATTTT.

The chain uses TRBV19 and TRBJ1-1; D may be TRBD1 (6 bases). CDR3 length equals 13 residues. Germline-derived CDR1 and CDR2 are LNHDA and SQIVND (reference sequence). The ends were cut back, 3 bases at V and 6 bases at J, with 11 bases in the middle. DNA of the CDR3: TGTGCCAGTAGTATGGTGACAGGAGCTGAAGCTTTCTTT. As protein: CASSMVTGAEAFF. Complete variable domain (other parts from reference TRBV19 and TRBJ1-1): DGGITQSPKYLFRKEGQNVTLSCEQNLNHDAMYWYRQDPGQGLRLIYYSQIVNDFQKGDIAEGYSVSREKKESFPLTVTSAQKNPTAFYLCASSMVTGAEAFFGQGTRLTVV.

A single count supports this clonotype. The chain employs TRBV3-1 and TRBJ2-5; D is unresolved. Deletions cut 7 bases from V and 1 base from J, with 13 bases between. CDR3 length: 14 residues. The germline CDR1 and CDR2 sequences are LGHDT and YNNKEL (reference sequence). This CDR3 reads CASIRGGVQETQYF. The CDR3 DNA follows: TGTGCCAGCATCCGCGGCGGTGTCCAAGAGACCCAGTACTTC.

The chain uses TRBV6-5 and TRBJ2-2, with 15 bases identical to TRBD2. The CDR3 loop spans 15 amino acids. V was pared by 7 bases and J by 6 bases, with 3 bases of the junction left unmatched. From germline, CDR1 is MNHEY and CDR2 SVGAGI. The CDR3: CASTWTSGGAGELFF. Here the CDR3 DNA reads TGTGCCAGCACCTGGACTAGCGGGGGGGCCGGGGAGCTGTTTTTT.

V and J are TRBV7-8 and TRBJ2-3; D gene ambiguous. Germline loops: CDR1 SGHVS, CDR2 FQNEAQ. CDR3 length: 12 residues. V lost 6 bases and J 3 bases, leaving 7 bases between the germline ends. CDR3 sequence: CASRYHTDTQYF. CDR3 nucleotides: TGTGCCAGCAGGTATCATACAGATACGCAGTATTTT. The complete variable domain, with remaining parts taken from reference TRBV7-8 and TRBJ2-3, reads GAGVSQSPRYKVAKRGQDVALRCDPISGHVSLFWYQQALGQGPEFLTYFQNEAQLDKSGLPSDRFFAERPEGSVSTLKIQRTQQEDSAVYLCASRYHTDTQYFGPGTRLTVL.

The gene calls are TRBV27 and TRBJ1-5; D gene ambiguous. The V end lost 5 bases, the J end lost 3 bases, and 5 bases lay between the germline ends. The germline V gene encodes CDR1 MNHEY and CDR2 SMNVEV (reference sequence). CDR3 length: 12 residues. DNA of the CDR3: TGTGCCAGCAGTGCCGCCAATCAGCCCCAGCATTTT. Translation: CASSAANQPQHF.

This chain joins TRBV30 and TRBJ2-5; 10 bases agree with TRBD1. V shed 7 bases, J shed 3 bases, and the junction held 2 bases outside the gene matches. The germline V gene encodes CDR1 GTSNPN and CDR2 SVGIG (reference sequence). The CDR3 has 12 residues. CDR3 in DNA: TGTGCCTTCGGACAGGGGGAAGAGACCCAGTACTTC. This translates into CAFGQGEETQYF. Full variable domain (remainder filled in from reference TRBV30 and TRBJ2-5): SQTIHQWPATLVQPVGSPLSLECTVEGTSNPNLYWYRQAAGRGLQLLFYSVGIGQISSEVPQNLSASRPQDRQFILSSKKLLLSDSGFYLCAFGQGEETQYFGPGTRLLVL.

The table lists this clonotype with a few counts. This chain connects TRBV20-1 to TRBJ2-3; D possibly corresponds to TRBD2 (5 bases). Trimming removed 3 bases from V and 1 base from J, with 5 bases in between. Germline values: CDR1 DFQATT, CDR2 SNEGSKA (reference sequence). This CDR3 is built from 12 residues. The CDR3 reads CSASGGTDTQYF. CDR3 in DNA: TGCAGTGCTAGCGGGGGCACAGATACGCAGTATTTT.

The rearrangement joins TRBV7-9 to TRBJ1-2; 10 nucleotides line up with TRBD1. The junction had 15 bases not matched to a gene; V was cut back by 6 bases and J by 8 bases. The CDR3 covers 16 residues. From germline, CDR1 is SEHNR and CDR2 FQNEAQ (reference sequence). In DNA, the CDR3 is TGTGCCAGCAGTGGGACCGGGACAGGGGAAACGCTGGGCTACACCTTC. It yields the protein CASSGTGTGETLGYTF.

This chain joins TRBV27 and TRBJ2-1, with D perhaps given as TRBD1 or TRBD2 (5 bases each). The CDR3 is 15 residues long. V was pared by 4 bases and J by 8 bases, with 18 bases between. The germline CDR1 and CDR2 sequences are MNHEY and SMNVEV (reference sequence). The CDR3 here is CASSSVQGEIDEQFF. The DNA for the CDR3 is TGTGCCAGCAGTTCGGTCCAGGGAGAGATTGATGAGCAGTTCTTC.

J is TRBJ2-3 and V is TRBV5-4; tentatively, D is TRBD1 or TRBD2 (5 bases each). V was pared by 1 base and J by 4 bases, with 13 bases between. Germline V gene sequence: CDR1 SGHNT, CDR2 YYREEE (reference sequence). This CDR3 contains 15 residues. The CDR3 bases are TGTGCCAGCAGCTTGTGGGACCCCGGCTCAGATACGCAGTATTTT. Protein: CASSLWDPGSDTQYF. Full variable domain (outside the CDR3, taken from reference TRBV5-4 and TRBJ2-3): ETGVTQSPTHLIKTRGQQVTLRCSSQSGHNTVSWYQQALGQGPQFIFQYYREEENGRGNFPPRFSGLQFPNYSSELNVNALELDDSALYLCASSLWDPGSDTQYFGPGTRLTVL.

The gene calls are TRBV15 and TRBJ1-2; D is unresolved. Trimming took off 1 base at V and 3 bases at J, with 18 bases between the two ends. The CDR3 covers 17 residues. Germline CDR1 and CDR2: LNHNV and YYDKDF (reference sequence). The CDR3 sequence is CATSRASWLVTDYGYTF. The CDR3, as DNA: TGTGCCACCAGCAGAGCCTCCTGGTTGGTTACAGACTATGGCTACACCTTC.

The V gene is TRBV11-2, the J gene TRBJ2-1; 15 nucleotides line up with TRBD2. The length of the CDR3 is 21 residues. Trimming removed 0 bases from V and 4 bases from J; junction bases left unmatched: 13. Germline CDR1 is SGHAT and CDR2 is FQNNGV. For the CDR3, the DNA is TGTGCCAGCAGCTTAGAGAGCGTGAGGGGACTAGCGGGGGGAAGATACAATGAGCAGTTCTTC. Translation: CASSLESVRGLAGGRYNEQFF.

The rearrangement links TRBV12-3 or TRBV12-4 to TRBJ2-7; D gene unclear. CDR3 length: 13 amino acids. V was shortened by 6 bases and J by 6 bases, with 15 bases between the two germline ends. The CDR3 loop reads CASSFGTGFEQYF. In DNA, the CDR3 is TGTGCCAGCAGCTTCGGAACCGGGTTCGAGCAGTACTTC.

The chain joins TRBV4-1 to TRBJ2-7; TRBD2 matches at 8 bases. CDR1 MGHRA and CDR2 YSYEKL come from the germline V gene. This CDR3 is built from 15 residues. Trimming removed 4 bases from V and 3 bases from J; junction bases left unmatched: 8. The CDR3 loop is CASSPTGGADYEQYF. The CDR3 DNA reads TGCGCCAGCAGCCCAACCGGGGGGGCCGACTACGAGCAGTACTTC.

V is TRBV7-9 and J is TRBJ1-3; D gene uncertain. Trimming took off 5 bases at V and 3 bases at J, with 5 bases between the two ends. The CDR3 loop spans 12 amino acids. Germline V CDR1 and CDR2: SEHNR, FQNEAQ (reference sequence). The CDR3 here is CASSGIGNTIYF. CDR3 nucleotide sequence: TGTGCCAGCAGCGGAATTGGAAACACCATATATTTT.

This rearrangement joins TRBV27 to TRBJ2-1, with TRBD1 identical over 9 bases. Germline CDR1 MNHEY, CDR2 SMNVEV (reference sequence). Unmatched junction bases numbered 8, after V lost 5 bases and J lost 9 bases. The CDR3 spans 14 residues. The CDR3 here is CASSLRDRAGEQFF. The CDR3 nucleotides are TGTGCCAGCAGTCTCCGGGACAGGGCCGGTGAGCAGTTCTTC.

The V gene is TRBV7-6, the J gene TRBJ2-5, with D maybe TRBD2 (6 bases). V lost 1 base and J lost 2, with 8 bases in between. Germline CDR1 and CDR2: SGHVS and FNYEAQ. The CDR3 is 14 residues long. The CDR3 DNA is TGTGCCAGCAGCTTAGGGGGGGTACAAGAGACCCAGTACTTC. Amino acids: CASSLGGVQETQYF.

The CDR3 reads CASSLITGLEQPQHF. CDR3 in DNA: TGTGCCAGCAGTTTAATAACGGGGTTGGAGCAGCCCCAGCATTTT. The chain carries TRBV28 and TRBJ1-5; D not certain. Between the trimmed V and J ends, which lost 2 bases and 7 bases, there was a span of 15 bases. The CDR3 totals 15 residues. Per the germline V gene, CDR1 is MDHEN and CDR2 is SYDVKM.

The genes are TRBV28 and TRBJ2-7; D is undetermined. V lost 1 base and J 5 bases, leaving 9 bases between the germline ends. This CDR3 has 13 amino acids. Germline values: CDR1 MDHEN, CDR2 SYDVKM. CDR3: CASSLSTVHEQYF. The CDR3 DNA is TGTGCCAGCAGTTTATCGACCGTCCACGAGCAGTACTTC.

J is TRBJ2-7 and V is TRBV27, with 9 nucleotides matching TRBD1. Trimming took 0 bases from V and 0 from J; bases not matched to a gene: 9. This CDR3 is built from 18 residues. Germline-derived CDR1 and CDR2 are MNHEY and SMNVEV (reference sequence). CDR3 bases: TGTGCCAGCAGTTTATCGGGACAGGGTGGAGACTACTCCTACGAGCAGTACTTC. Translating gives CASSLSGQGGDYSYEQYF.

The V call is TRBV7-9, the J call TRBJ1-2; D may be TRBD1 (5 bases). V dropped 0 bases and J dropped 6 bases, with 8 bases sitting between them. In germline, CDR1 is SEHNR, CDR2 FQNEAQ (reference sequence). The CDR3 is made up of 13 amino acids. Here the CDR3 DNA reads TGTGCCAGCAGCTTAGCGACAGAGAATGGCTACACCTTC. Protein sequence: CASSLATENGYTF.

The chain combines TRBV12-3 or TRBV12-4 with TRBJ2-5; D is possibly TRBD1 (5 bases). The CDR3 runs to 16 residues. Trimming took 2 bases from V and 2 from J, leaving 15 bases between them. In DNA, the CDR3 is TGTGCCAGCAGTTTAAGTTTTGGGGCGGAACAAGAGACCCAGTACTTC. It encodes CASSLSFGAEQETQYF.

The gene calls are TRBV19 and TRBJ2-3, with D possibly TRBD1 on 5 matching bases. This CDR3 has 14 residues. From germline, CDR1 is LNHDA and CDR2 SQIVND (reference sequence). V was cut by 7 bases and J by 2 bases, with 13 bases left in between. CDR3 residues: CASTATESTDTQYF. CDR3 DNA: TGTGCCAGTACCGCGACAGAATCCACAGATACGCAGTATTTT. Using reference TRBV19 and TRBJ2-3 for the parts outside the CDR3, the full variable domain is DGGITQSPKYLFRKEGQNVTLSCEQNLNHDAMYWYRQDPGQGLRLIYYSQIVNDFQKGDIAEGYSVSREKKESFPLTVTSAQKNPTAFYLCASTATESTDTQYFGPGTRLTVL.

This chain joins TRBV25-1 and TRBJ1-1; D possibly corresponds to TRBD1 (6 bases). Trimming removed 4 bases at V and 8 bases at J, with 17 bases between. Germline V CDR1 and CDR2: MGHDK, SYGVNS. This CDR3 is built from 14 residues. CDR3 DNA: TGTGCCAGCAGTGGCCTGGTTGAAACAGGGGAAGCTTTCTTT. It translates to CASSGLVETGEAFF.

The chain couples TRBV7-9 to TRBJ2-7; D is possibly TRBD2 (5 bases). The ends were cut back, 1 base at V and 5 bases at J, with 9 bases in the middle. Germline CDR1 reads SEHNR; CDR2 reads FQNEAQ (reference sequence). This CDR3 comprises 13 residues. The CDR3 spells CASSLEDSDEQYF. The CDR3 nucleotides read TGTGCCAGCAGCTTAGAGGACTCAGACGAGCAGTACTTC.

The chain's CDR3 is CASSTSGQGANEQFF. The DNA of the CDR3 is TGTGCCAGCAGTACATCGGGACAGGGGGCGAATGAGCAGTTCTTC. This chain joins TRBV6-5 and TRBJ2-1; the match to TRBD1 covers 12 bases. Germline assignment: CDR1 MNHEY and CDR2 SVGAGI. CDR3 length: 15 residues. The V gene end was trimmed by 5 bases and the J gene end by 7 bases; junction bases not matched to a gene: 6.

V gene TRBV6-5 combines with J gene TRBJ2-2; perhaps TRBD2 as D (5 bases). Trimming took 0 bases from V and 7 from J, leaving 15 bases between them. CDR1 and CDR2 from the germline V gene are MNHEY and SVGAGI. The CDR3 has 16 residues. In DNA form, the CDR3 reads TGTGCCAGCAGTTACTCGACTACCCCGGCGGGCGGGGAGCTGTTTTTT. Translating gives CASSYSTTPAGGELFF.